There are many counts of the clone carrying this T cell receptor (beta chain). Its antigen is currently unknown. TCRdb itself ran the RT-PCR reads through MiXCR, one entry per CDR3 protein. This table holds 560,000 or so distinct CDR3 sequences, 7.6% found once. Germline V gives CDR1 DFQATT, CDR2 SNEGSKA (reference sequence). The CDR3 totals 15 residues. The V and J ends lost 5 bases and 7 bases, in that order; junction bases with no gene match: 13. This sample was included in a study of response to subunit inactivated influenza vaccine. Broader study findings: A suggestion made by the authors is that each seasonal influenza vaccination recruits few new T cells.

The input for sequencing was PBMCs from blood, taken about 23 months after vaccination. The source of this sequence is a man in his fifties or sixties who received an inactivated influenza vaccine. This rearrangement joins TRBV20-1 to TRBJ1-4, with 7 positions matching TRBD1. The DNA for the CDR3 is TGCAGTGCTCCCACCGCCACAGGGGCAGGTGAAAAACTGTTTTTT. Translated: CSAPTATGAGEKLFF.